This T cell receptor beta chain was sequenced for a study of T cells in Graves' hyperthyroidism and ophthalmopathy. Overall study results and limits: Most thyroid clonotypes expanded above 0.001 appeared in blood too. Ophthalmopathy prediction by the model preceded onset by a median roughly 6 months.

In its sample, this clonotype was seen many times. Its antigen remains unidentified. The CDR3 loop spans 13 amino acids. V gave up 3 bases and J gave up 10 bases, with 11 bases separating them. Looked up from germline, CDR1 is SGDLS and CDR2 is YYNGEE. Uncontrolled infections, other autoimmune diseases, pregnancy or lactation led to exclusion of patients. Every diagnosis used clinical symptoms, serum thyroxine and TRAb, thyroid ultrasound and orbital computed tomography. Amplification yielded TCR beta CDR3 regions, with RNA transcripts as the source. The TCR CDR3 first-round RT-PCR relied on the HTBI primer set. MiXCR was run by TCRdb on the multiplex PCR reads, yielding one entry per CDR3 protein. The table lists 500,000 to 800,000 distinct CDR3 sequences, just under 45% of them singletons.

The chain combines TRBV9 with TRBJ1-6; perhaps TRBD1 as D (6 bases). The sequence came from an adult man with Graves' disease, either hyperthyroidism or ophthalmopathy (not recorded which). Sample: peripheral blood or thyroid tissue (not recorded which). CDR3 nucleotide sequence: TGTGCCAGCAGCGCCAACAGGGAATCACCCCTCCACTTT. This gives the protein CASSANRESPLHF. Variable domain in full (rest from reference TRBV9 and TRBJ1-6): DSGVTQTPKHLITATGQRVTLRCSPRSGDLSVYWYQQSLDQGLQFLIQYYNGEERAKGNILERFSAQQFPDLHSELNLSSLELGDSALYFCASSANRESPLHFGNGTRLTVT.